These 5 T cell receptor beta chains came from one sample sequenced in a study of patients and donors after allogeneic stem cell transplantation. MiXCR was run by TCRdb on the RT-PCR reads, yielding one entry per CDR3 protein. The table lists over 400,000 distinct CDR3 sequences, under 20% of them singletons, with less than 8.5% in the top ten. The sequencing sample was made of blood, either unsorted or a sorted T cell fraction (not recorded which). The source is a human donor who was either an allogeneic HSCT recipient or a stem cell or donor lymphocyte infusion donor (not recorded which). It is not recorded whose cells these are; they may come from a transplant donor.

This clonotype was recorded many times. Written as DNA, the CDR3 is TGTGCCATCAGTGAGTCGGGGGCGGACTCCACAGATACGCAGTATTTT. Protein product: CAISESGADSTDTQYF. The chain employs TRBV10-3 and TRBJ2-3; D is perhaps TRBD1 (6 bases). Germline V gene lookup returns CDR1 ENHRY and CDR2 SYGVKD. V lost 0 bases, J lost 2 bases, and 12 bases lay in between. CDR3 length: 16 residues.

The sample holds a few counts of this clonotype. The rearrangement links TRBV20-1 to TRBJ1-2; 8 nucleotides line up with TRBD1. CDR3 length: 16 residues. The V gene end was trimmed by 0 bases and the J gene end by 2 bases; junction bases not matched to a gene: 8. Germline-derived CDR1 and CDR2 are DFQATT and SNEGSKA (reference sequence). The CDR3 nucleotides read TGCAGTGCTAGAGATCGGGAGACAGGGGAAAACTATGGCTACACCTTC. Protein sequence: CSARDRETGENYGYTF.

This clonotype occurred a few times. The V and J genes are TRBV20-1 and TRBJ2-3; 15 bases align to TRBD2. The germline V gene has CDR1 DFQATT and CDR2 SNEGSKA (reference sequence). Trimming cost V 6 bases and J 2 bases; bases outside gene matches: 15. The CDR3 loop spans 19 amino acids. The CDR3 region is CSAPTITGTSGGTTDTQYF. The CDR3 DNA is TGCAGTGCACCGACGATTACCGGGACTAGCGGGGGGACCACAGATACGCAGTATTTT.

This clonotype came up many times. This chain connects TRBV12-3 or TRBV12-4 to TRBJ2-6; D remains ambiguous. V was trimmed by 3 bases and J by 2 bases, leaving 8 bases between them. The CDR3 loop spans 15 amino acids. The CDR3 loop is CASSFASPGANVLTF. DNA for the CDR3: TGTGCCAGCAGTTTTGCGAGTCCTGGGGCCAACGTCCTGACTTTC.

This chain uses TRBV5-1 with TRBJ2-7; 7 bases are a match to TRBD1. CDR3 length: 15 residues. Trimming took 3 bases from V and 1 from J; bases not matched to a gene: 7. Per the germline V gene, CDR1 is SGHRS and CDR2 is YFSETQ. Here the CDR3 DNA reads TGCGCCAGCAGCTACCTCGGGACAGATTCCTACGAGCAGTACTTC. Protein sequence: CASSYLGTDSYEQYF.